This entry describes one T cell receptor beta chain. Its target is unknown. There are 14 residues in the CDR3. V gave up 4 bases and J gave up 1 base; unmatched junction bases: 5. Germline CDR1 reads SGHRS; CDR2 reads YFSETQ. This sample is drawn from a study of cytomegalovirus exposure and HLA in healthy donors. General study findings and limits: The classifier, whose performance was assessed in both the original and validation cohorts, reportedly diagnosed cytomegalovirus status with high specificity and sensitivity. Later analysis suggested most CMV-associated TCR beta chains were HLA-restricted.

60 Vbeta and 13 Jbeta primers were used in PCR. Produced via immunoSEQ multiplex PCR; TCRdb's table is partial and in-frame only. The table includes about 82,000 clones, over 55% detected once. Input material: PBMCs. The gene calls are TRBV5-1 and TRBJ2-7; TRBD1 matches at 7 bases. This sequence originates from a woman aged 50 to 60 in good health and CMV-seropositive. CDR3 residues: CASSTSGQSYEQYF. CDR3 bases: TGCGCCAGCAGCACCTCGGGACAGTCCTACGAGCAGTACTTC.